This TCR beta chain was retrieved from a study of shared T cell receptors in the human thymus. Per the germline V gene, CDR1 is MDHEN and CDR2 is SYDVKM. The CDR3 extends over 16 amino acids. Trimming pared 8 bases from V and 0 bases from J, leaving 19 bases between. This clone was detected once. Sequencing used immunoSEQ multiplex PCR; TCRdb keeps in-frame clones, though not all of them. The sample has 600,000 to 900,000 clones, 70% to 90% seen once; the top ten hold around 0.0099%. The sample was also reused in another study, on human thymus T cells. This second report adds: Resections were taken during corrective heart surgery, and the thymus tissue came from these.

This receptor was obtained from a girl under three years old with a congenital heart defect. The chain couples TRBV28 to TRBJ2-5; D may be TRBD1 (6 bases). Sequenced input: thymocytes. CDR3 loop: CASVRDERGNQETQYF. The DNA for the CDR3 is TGTGCCAGCGTTCGGGATGAGAGGGGGAACCAAGAGACCCAGTACTTC.